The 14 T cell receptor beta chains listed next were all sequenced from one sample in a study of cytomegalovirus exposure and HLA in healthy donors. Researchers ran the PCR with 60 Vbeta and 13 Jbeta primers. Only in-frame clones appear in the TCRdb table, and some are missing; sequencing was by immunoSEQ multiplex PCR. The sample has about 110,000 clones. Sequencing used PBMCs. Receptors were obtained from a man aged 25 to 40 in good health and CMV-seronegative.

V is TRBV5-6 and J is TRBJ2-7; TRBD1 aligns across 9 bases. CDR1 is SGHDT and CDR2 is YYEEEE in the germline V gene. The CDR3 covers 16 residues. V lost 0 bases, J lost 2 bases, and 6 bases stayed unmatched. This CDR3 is CASSLALGQGPYEQYF. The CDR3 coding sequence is TGTGCCAGCAGCTTGGCCCTGGGACAGGGTCCCTACGAGCAGTACTTC.

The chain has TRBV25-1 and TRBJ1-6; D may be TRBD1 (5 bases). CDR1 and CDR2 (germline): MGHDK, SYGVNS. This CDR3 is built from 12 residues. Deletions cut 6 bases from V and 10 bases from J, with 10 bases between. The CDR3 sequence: CASREGLSPLHF. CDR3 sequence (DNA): TGTGCCAGCAGGGAGGGACTGTCACCCCTCCACTTT.

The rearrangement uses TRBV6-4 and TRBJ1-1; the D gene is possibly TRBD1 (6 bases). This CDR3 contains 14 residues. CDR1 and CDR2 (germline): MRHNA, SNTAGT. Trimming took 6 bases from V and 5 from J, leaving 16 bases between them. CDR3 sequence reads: CASSPSIGQTEAFF. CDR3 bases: TGTGCCAGCAGCCCCTCGATAGGACAGACTGAAGCTTTCTTT.

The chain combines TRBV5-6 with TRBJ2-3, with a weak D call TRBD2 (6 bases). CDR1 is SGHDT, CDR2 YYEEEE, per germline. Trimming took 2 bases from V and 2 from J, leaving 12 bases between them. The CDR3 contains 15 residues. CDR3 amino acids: CASSFGGEITDTQYF. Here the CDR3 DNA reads TGTGCCAGCAGCTTTGGCGGGGAAATCACAGATACGCAGTATTTT.

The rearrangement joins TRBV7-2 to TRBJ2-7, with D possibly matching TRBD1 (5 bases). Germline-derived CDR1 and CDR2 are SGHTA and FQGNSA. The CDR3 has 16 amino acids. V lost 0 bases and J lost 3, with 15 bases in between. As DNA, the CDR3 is TGTGCCAGCAGCTTAGCAGGGGTTCGCGGTGACTACGAGCAGTACTTC. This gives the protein CASSLAGVRGDYEQYF. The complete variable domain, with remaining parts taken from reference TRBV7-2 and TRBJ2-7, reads GAGVSQSPSNKVTEKGKDVELRCDPISGHTALYWYRQSLGQGLEFLIYFQGNSAPDKSGLPSDRFSAERTGGSVSTLTIQRTQQEDSAVYLCASSLAGVRGDYEQYFGPGTRLTVT.

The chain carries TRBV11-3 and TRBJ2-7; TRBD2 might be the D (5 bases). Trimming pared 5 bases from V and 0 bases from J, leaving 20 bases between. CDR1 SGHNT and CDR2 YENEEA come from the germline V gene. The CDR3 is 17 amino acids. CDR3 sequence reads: CASSPSLGDPSSYEQYF. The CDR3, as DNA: TGTGCCAGCAGCCCGTCCTTGGGAGACCCAAGCTCCTACGAGCAGTACTTC.

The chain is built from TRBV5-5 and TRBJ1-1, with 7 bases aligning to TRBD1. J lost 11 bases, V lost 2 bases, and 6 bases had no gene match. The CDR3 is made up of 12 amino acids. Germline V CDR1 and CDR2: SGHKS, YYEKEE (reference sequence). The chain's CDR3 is CASSFIQGTAFF. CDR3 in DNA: TGTGCCAGCAGCTTCATACAGGGGACCGCTTTCTTT.

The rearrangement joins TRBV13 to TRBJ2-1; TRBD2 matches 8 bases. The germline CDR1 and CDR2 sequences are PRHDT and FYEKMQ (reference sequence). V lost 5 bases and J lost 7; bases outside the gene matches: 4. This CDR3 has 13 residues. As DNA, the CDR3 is TGTGCCAGCAGCACGGGGACTAGTAATGAGCAGTTCTTC. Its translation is CASSTGTSNEQFF. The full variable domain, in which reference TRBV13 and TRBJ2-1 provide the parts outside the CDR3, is AAGVIQSPRHLIKEKRETATLKCYPIPRHDTVYWYQQGPGQDPQFLISFYEKMQSDKGSIPDRFSAQQFSDYHSELNMSSLELGDSALYFCASSTGTSNEQFFGPGTRLTVL.

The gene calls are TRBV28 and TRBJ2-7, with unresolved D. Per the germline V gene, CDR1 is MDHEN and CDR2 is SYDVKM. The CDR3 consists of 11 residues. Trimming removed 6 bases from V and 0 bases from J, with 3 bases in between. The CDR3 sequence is CASSYSYEQYF. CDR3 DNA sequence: TGTGCCAGCAGCTACTCCTACGAGCAGTACTTC.

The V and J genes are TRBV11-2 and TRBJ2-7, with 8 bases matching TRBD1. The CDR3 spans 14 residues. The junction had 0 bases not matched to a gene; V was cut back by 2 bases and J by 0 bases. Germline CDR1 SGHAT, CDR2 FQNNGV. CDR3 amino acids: CASSLTGGSYEQYF. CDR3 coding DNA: TGTGCCAGCAGCTTAACAGGGGGCTCCTACGAGCAGTACTTC.

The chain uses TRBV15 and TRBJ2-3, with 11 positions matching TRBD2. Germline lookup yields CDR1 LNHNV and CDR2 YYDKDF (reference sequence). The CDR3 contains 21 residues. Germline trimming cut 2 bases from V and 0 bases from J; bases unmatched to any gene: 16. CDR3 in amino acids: CATSRNFPPSGGITSTDTQYF. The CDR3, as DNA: TGTGCCACCAGCAGAAACTTCCCTCCTAGCGGGGGGATAACTAGCACAGATACGCAGTATTTT.

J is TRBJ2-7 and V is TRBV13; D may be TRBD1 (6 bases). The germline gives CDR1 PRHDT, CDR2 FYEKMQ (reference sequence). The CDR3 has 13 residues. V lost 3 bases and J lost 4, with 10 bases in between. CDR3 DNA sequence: TGTGCCAGCAGCTTCGGACAGCTATACGAGCAGTACTTC. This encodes CASSFGQLYEQYF.

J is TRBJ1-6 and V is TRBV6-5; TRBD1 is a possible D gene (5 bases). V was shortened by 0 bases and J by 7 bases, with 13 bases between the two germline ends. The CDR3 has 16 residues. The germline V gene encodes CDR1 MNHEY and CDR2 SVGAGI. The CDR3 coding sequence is TGTGCCAGCAGTTACTCGTTCCTAGGGGTAAATTCACCCCTCCACTTT. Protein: CASSYSFLGVNSPLHF.

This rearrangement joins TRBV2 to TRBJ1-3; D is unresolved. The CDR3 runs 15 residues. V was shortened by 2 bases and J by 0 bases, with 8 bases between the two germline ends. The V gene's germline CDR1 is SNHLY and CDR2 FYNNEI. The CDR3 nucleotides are TGTGCCAGCAGTGAACAGGCCAACTCTGGAAACACCATATATTTT. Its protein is CASSEQANSGNTIYF. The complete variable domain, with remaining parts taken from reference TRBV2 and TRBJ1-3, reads EPEVTQTPSHQVTQMGQEVILRCVPISNHLYFYWYRQILGQKVEFLVSFYNNEISEKSEIFDDQFSVERPDGSNFTLKIRSTKLEDSAMYFCASSEQANSGNTIYFGEGSWLTVV.